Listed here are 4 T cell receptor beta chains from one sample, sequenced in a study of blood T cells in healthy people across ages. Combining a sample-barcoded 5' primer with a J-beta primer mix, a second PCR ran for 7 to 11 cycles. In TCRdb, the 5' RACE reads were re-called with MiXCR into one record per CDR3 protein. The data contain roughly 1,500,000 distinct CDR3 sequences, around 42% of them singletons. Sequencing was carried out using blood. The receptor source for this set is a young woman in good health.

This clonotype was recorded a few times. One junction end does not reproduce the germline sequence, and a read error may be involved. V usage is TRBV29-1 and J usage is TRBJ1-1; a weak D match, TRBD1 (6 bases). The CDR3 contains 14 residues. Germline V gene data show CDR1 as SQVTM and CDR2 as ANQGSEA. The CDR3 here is CGVKGGGMNTEAFF. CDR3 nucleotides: TGCGGCGTCAAAGGGGGGGGGATGAACACTGAAGCTTTCTTT.

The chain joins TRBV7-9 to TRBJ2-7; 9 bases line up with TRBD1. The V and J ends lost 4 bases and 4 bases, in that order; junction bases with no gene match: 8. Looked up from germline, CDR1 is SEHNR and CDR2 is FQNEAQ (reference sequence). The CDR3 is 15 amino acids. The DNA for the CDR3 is TGTGCCAGCAGCTCCCGGGACAGGGAGACATACGAGCAGTACTTC. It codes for CASSSRDRETYEQYF.

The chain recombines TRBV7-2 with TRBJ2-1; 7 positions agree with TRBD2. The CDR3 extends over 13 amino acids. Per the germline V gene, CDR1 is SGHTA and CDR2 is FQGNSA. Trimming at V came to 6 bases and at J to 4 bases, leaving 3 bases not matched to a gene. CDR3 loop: CASRTSQYNEQFF. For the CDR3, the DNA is TGTGCCAGCAGGACTAGCCAATACAATGAGCAGTTCTTC.

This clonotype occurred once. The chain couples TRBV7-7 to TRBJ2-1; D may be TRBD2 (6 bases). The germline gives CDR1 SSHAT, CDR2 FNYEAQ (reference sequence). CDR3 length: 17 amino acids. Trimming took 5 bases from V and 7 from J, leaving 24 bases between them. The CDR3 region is CASSPGPHRDLENEQFF. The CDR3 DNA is TGTGCCAGCAGCCCCGGACCCCACCGGGACTTGGAAAATGAGCAGTTCTTC.